This TCR beta chain was recovered during a study of cytomegalovirus exposure and HLA in healthy donors. The study, taken as a whole, reports: Other equally common chains were less clonally expanded than HLA-associated TCR beta chains, a later analysis showed.

This clone was seen a few times. The antigen remains undetermined. The ends lost 0 bases at V and 2 bases at J; junction bases unmatched: 2. Germline CDR1 reads SGHRS; CDR2 reads YFSETQ. This CDR3 comprises 14 residues. Vbeta (60) and Jbeta (13) primers were used in the PCR. The protocol was immunoSEQ multiplex PCR, while the TCRdb copy is restricted to in-frame clones and leaves out a portion. The sample records 150,000 to 200,000 clones, roughly 80% being singletons. V gene TRBV5-1 combines with J gene TRBJ2-7; 7 bases map to TRBD2. This clonotype was sampled from a man in his forties or fifties in good health and CMV-seronegative. The sequencing sample was made of PBMCs. In DNA, the CDR3 is TGCGCCAGCAGCTTGGGCGGGAGAACCTACGAGCAGTACTTC. Protein: CASSLGGRTYEQYF.